This is a list of T cell receptor beta chains from one sample in a study of T cell changes during pregnancy in multiple sclerosis. The method was immunoSEQ multiplex PCR; TCRdb's version includes in-frame clones alone and lacks a portion of them. The sample has tens of thousands of clones, 90% to 95% seen once. Source: CD4+ T cells from peripheral blood mononuclear cells, taken after pregnancy. Receptors were obtained from a female donor with multiple sclerosis, enrolled in a pregnancy study. CDR3s include the opening cysteine and the closing phenylalanine or tryptophan. The D gene is left open where the match is weak. A row's size may be missing; if present it is once, few, many or a size class.

d_call: -
clone_size: few
v_call: TRBV5-1
j_call: TRBJ1-1
cdr3_nt: TGCGCCAGCAGCTTGGGGCCCACGAACACTGAAGCTTTCTTT
cdr3_aa: CASSLGPTNTEAFF

d_call: -
clone_size: -
v_call: TRBV5-1
j_call: TRBJ2-1
cdr3_nt: TGCGCCAGCAGCTTACAGAGAAGCTCCTACAATGAGCAGTTCTTC
cdr3_aa: CASSLQRSSYNEQFF

d_call: -
clone_size: -
v_call: TRBV7-2
j_call: TRBJ2-3
cdr3_nt: TGTGCCAGCAGCTTAGCCGGGAGAGGGTCAGATACGCAGTATTTT
cdr3_aa: CASSLAGRGSDTQYF

d_call: -
clone_size: once
v_call: TRBV5-4
j_call: TRBJ1-2
cdr3_nt: TGTGCCAGCAGCTTGGGACAGACCTATGGCTACACCTTC
cdr3_aa: CASSLGQTYGYTF

d_call: -
clone_size: -
v_call: TRBV4-1
j_call: TRBJ2-7
cdr3_nt: TGCGCCAGCAGCCAGGTCGGTAAGTCCTACGAGCAGTACTTC
cdr3_aa: CASSQVGKSYEQYF

d_call: TRBD2
clone_size: -
v_call: TRBV9
j_call: TRBJ2-2
cdr3_nt: TGTGCCAGCAGCGTAGGAGCGGGAGTGGTCGGGGAGCTGTTTTTT
cdr3_aa: CASSVGAGVVGELFF

d_call: -
clone_size: -
v_call: TRBV5-1
j_call: TRBJ2-2
cdr3_nt: TGCGCCAGCAGCTTGGTATTGGTAGGCAGCGCCGGGGAGCTGTTTTTT
cdr3_aa: CASSLVLVGSAGELFF

d_call: -
clone_size: once
v_call: TRBV28
j_call: TRBJ1-1
cdr3_nt: TGTGCCAGCAGTCCGTCAGGGGTCTTCACTGAAGCTTTCTTT
cdr3_aa: CASSPSGVFTEAFF

d_call: TRBD1
clone_size: once
v_call: TRBV30
j_call: TRBJ1-2
cdr3_nt: TGTTTAGTCCAGGGGGCCAAGGACGGCTACACCTTC
cdr3_aa: CLVQGAKDGYTF

d_call: TRBD1
clone_size: -
v_call: TRBV5-1
j_call: TRBJ2-7
cdr3_nt: TGCGCCAGCAGCCCCCAGGGACAGACTTTCTACGAGCAGTACTTC
cdr3_aa: CASSPQGQTFYEQYF

d_call: -
clone_size: -
v_call: TRBV7-9
j_call: TRBJ1-2
cdr3_nt: TGTGCCAGCAGCCCCGATGGCTGGACCTTC
cdr3_aa: CASSPDGWTF

d_call: -
clone_size: -
v_call: TRBV2
j_call: TRBJ1-5
cdr3_nt: TGTGCCAGCGGTACCGGGACAACTGTAAATCAGCCCCAGCATTTT
cdr3_aa: CASGTGTTVNQPQHF

d_call: TRBD1
clone_size: -
v_call: TRBV5-8
j_call: TRBJ2-6
cdr3_nt: TGTGCCAGCAGCTTGTTCCGGACAGGGCACTCTGGGGCCAACGTCCTGACTTTC
cdr3_aa: CASSLFRTGHSGANVLTF

d_call: -
clone_size: -
v_call: TRBV4-1
j_call: TRBJ1-3
cdr3_nt: TGCGCCAGCAGCCAAGTTCCAGGGCCCTCTGGAAACACCATATATTTT
cdr3_aa: CASSQVPGPSGNTIYF

d_call: -
clone_size: -
v_call: TRBV6-1
j_call: TRBJ1-2
cdr3_nt: TGTGCCAGCAGGACGGGGGACGCTTATGGCTACACCTTC
cdr3_aa: CASRTGDAYGYTF

d_call: -
clone_size: -
v_call: TRBV4-1
j_call: TRBJ2-2
cdr3_nt: TGCGCCAGCAGCCTAGGAGCAGGGCCAACCGGGGAGCTGTTTTTT
cdr3_aa: CASSLGAGPTGELFF

d_call: -
clone_size: -
v_call: TRBV2
j_call: TRBJ1-2
cdr3_nt: TGTGCCAGCAGTGAAGCCATGACAGCTAACTATGGCTACACCTTC
cdr3_aa: CASSEAMTANYGYTF

d_call: -
clone_size: -
v_call: TRBV19
j_call: TRBJ2-7
cdr3_nt: TGTGCCAGTGTAAGCGGCTCCTACGAGCAGTACTTC
cdr3_aa: CASVSGSYEQYF

d_call: TRBD1
clone_size: -
v_call: TRBV4-3
j_call: TRBJ2-7
cdr3_nt: TGCGCCAGCAGCCAAGATAACAGCGAGGGGGCGTACGAGCAGTACTTC
cdr3_aa: CASSQDNSEGAYEQYF

d_call: TRBD2
clone_size: -
v_call: TRBV27
j_call: TRBJ2-1
cdr3_nt: TGTGCCAGCAGCCCAAACCCTTGGGGTCTAGCGGGAGGGGGTATACAGGGGGAGCAGTTCTTC
cdr3_aa: CASSPNPWGLAGGGIQGEQFF

d_call: TRBD1
clone_size: -
v_call: TRBV19
j_call: TRBJ2-1
cdr3_nt: TGTGCCAGTAGTCAGACGACAGGGAGCTCCTACAATGAGCAGTTCTTC
cdr3_aa: CASSQTTGSSYNEQFF

d_call: TRBD2
clone_size: -
v_call: TRBV28
j_call: TRBJ2-3
cdr3_nt: TGTGCCAGCAGTTATGGACTAGCGGGAGGATCAGATACGCAGTATTTT
cdr3_aa: CASSYGLAGGSDTQYF

d_call: TRBD1
clone_size: -
v_call: TRBV5-6
j_call: TRBJ2-7
cdr3_nt: TGTGCCAGCAGCTCCACGTACAGGGGCCTACCCTACGAGCAGTACTTC
cdr3_aa: CASSSTYRGLPYEQYF

d_call: -
clone_size: -
v_call: TRBV4-3
j_call: TRBJ1-2
cdr3_nt: TGCGCCAGCAGCCAAGACGGTCTGAAAGGCTACACCTTC
cdr3_aa: CASSQDGLKGYTF

d_call: TRBD2
clone_size: -
v_call: TRBV10-3
j_call: TRBJ2-7
cdr3_nt: TGTGCCATCAGTGAGTCAACACTAGCGGGAGGGCCACTCTCCTACGAGCAGTACTTC
cdr3_aa: CAISESTLAGGPLSYEQYF

d_call: -
clone_size: -
v_call: TRBV2
j_call: TRBJ2-7
cdr3_nt: TGTGCCAGCAGTACAAGGGGCCTGAGCTCCTACGAGCAGTACTTC
cdr3_aa: CASSTRGLSSYEQYF

d_call: -
clone_size: -
v_call: TRBV5-1
j_call: TRBJ2-6
cdr3_nt: TGCGCCAGCAGCGGGGGACACCTCTCTGGGGCCAACGTCCTGACTTTC
cdr3_aa: CASSGGHLSGANVLTF

d_call: TRBD1
clone_size: -
v_call: TRBV18
j_call: TRBJ2-6
cdr3_nt: TGTGCCAGCTCACCGACATACATGACAGGGAGAAACTCTGGGGCCAACGTCCTGACTTTC
cdr3_aa: CASSPTYMTGRNSGANVLTF

d_call: TRBD1
clone_size: -
v_call: TRBV7-9
j_call: TRBJ1-5
cdr3_nt: TGTGCCAGCAGCTTAGACAGGGGGCAGCCAGAGAATCAGCCCCAGCATTTT
cdr3_aa: CASSLDRGQPENQPQHF